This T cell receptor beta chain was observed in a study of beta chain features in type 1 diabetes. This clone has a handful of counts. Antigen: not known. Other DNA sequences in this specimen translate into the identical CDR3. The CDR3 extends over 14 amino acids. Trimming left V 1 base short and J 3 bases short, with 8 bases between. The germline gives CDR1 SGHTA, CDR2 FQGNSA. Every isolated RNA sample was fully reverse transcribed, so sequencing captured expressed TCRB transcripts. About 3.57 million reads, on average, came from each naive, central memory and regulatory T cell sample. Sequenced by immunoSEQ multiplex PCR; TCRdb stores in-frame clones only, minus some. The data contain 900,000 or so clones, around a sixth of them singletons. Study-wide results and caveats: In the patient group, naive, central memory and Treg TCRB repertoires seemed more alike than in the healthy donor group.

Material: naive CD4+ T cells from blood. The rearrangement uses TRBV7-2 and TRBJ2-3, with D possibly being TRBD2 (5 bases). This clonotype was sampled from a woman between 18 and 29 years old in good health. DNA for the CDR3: TGTGCCAGCAGCTTAGGTCCGGGGACAGATACGCAGTATTTT. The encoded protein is CASSLGPGTDTQYF. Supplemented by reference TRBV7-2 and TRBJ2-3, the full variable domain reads GAGVSQSPSNKVTEKGKDVELRCDPISGHTALYWYRQSLGQGLEFLIYFQGNSAPDKSGLPSDRFSAERTGGSVSTLTIQRTQQEDSAVYLCASSLGPGTDTQYFGPGTRLTVL.